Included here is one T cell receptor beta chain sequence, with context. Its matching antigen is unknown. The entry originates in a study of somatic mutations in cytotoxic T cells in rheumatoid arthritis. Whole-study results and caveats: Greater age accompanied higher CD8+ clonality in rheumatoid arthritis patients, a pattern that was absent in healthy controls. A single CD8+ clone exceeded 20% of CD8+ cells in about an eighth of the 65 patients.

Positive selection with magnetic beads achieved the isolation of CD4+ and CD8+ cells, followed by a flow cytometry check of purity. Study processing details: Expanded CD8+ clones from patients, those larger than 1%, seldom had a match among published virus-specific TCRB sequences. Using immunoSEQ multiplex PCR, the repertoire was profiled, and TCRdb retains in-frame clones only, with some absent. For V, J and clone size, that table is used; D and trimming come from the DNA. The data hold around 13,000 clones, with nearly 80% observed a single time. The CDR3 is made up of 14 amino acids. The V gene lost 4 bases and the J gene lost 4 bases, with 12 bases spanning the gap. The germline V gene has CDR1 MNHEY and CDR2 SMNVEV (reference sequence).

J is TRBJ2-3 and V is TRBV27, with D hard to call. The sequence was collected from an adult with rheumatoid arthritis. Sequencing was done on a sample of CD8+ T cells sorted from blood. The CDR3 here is CASSSHFRADTQYF. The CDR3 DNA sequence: TGTGCCAGCAGTTCGCACTTTAGGGCAGATACGCAGTATTTT.